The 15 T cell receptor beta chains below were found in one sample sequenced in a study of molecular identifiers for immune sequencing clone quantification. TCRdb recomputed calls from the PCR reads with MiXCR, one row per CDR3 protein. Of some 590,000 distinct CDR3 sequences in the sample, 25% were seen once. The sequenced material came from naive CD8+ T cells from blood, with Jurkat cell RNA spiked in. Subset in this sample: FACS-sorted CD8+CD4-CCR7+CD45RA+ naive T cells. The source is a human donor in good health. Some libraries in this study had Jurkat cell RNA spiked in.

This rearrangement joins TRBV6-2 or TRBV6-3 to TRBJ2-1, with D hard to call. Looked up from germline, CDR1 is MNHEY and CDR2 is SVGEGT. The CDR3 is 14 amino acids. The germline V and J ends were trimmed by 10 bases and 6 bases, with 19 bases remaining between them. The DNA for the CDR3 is TGTGCCACCACCTCCCAAAGTTTAAGCAATGAGCAGTTCTTC. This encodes CATTSQSLSNEQFF.

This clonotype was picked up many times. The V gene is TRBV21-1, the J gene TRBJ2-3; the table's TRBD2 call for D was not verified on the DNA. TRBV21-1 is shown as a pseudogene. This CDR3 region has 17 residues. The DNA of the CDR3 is TGTGCCAGCAGCAGGACTAGCGGGGGGCCTGACACAGATACGCAGTATTTT. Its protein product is CASSRTSGGPDTDTQYF.

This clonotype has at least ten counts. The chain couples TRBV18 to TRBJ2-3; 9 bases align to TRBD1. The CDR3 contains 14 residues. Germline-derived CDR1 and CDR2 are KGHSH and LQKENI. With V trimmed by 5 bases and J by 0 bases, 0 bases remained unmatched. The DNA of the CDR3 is TGTGCCAGCTCAGGACAGGGGAGCACAGATACGCAGTATTTT. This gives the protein CASSGQGSTDTQYF.

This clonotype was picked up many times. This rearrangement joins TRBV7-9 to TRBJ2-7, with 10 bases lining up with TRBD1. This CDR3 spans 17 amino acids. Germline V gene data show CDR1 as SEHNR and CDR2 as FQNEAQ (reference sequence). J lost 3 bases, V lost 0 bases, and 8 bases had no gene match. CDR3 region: CASSLAPGTGALYEQYF. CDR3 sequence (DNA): TGTGCCAGCAGCTTAGCACCGGGGACAGGGGCACTCTACGAGCAGTACTTC.

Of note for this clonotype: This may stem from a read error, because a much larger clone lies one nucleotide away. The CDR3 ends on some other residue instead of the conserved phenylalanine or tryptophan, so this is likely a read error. The CDR3 DNA reads as TGCAGTGCTGCCTCTAGCCCCGCCTCCGGCGATACGCAGTATATT. It translates to CSAASSPASGDTQYI. This chain connects TRBV20-1 to TRBJ2-3, with D tentatively TRBD2 (5 bases). Germline values: CDR1 DFQATT, CDR2 SNEGSKA (reference sequence). Trimming removed 5 bases from V and 6 bases from J, with 21 bases in between. The CDR3 spans 15 residues.

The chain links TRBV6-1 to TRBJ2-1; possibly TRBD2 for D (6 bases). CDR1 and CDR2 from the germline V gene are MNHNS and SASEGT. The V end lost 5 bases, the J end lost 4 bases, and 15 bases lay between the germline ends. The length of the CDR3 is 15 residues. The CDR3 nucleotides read TGTGCCAGCAGTAGGGACTGGCCGCGGTACAATGAGCAGTTCTTC. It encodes CASSRDWPRYNEQFF.

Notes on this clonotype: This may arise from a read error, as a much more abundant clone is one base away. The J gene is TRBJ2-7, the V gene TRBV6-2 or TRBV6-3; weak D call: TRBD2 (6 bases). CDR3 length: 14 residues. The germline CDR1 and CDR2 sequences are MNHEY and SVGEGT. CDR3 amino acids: CASRSARDSREQNF. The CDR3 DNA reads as TGTGCCAGCAGAAGCGCCCGGGACTCCCGCGAGCAGAACTTC.

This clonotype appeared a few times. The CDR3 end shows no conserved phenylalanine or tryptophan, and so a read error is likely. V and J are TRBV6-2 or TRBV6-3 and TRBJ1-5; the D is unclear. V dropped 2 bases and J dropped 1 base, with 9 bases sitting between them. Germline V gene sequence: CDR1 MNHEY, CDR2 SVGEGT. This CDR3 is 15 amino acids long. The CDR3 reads CASSYLDGSNQPQHS. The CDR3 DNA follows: TGTGCCAGCAGTTACCTGGACGGGAGCAATCAGCCCCAGCATTCT.

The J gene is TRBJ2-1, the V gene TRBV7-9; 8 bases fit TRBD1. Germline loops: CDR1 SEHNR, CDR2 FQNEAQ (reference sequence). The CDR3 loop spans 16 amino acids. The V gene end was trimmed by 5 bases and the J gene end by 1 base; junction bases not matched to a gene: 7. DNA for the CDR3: TGTGCCAGCAGCCGCGACAGGGGAAGGTCCTACAATGAGCAGTTCTTC. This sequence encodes CASSRDRGRSYNEQFF. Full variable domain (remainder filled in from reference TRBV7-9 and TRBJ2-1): DTGVSQNPRHKITKRGQNVTFRCDPISEHNRLYWYRQTLGQGPEFLTYFQNEAQLEKSRLLSDRFSAERPKGSFSTLEIQRTEQGDSAMYLCASSRDRGRSYNEQFFGPGTRLTVL.

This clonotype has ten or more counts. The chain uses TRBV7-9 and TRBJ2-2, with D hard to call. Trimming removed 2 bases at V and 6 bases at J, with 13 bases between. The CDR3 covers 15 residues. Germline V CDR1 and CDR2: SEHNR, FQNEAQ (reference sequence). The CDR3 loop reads CASSLLGPPAGELFF. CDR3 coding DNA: TGTGCCAGCAGCTTACTCGGGCCGCCGGCCGGGGAGCTGTTTTTT.

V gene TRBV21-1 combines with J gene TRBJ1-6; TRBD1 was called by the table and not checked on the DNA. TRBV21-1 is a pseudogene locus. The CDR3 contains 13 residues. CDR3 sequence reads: CASTRWRGQPLHF. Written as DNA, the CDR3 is TGTGCCAGCACCAGGTGGAGGGGGCAACCCCTCCACTTT.

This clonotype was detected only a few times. CDR3 amino acids: CASSRDRTYNEQFF. CDR3 DNA sequence: TGTGCCAGCAGCCGGGACAGAACCTACAATGAGCAGTTCTTC. The chain recombines TRBV7-9 with TRBJ2-1, with TRBD1 matching 7 bases. The CDR3 is 14 amino acids. With 5 bases clipped from V and 2 bases from J, the junction kept 3 bases outside the gene matches. Per the germline V gene, CDR1 is SEHNR and CDR2 is FQNEAQ (reference sequence).

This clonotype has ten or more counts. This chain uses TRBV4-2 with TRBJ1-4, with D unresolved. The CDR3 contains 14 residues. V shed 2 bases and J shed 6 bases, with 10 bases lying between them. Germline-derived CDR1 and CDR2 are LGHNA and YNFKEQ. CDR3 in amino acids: CASSQSGGDEKLFF. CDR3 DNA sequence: TGTGCCAGCAGCCAATCAGGAGGAGATGAAAAACTGTTTTTT.

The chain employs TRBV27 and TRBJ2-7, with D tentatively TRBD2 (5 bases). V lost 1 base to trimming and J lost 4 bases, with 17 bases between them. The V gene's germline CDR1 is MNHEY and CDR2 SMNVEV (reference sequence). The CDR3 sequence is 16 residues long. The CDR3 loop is CASSLFSPPSGYEQYF. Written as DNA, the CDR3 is TGTGCCAGCAGTTTATTCAGCCCTCCGTCGGGGTACGAGCAGTACTTC.

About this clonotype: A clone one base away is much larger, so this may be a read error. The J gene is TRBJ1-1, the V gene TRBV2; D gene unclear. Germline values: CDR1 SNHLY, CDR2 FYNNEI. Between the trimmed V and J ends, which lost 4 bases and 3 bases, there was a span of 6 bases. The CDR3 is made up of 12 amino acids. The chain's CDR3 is CASSVSYTEAFF. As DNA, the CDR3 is TGTGCCAGCAGTGTCTCGTACACTGAAGCTTTCTTT.